The 11 T cell receptor beta chains reported below all come from one sample, sequenced in a study of lymphopenia after photon versus proton radiotherapy. TCRdb's table, derived via immunoSEQ multiplex PCR, lists solely in-frame clones and lacks some. This sample has about 40,000 clones, with 70% to 90% found just once. The input for sequencing was peripheral blood, taken from a patient treated with photon-based radiotherapy. Source of these receptors: a man in his fifties or sixties with gastric cancer.

The chain carries TRBV4-1 and TRBJ2-7, with D maybe TRBD2 (5 bases). The V gene lost 4 bases and the J gene lost 4 bases, with 26 bases spanning the gap. The V gene's germline CDR1 is MGHRA and CDR2 YSYEKL. The CDR3 spans 18 residues. Written as DNA, the CDR3 is TGCGCCAGCAGCCCCCTCGGGATGAGATCTGCCTTTCCATACGAGCAGTACTTC. It translates to CASSPLGMRSAFPYEQYF.

The chain couples TRBV6-6 to TRBJ1-1; D is possibly TRBD1 (5 bases). CDR3 size: 15 residues. Looked up from germline, CDR1 is MNHNY and CDR2 is SVGAGI (reference sequence). Between the trimmed V and J ends, which lost 6 bases and 4 bases, there was a span of 18 bases. CDR3 loop: CASRSLGGKSTEAFF. The CDR3 coding sequence is TGTGCCAGCAGAAGTCTGGGGGGGAAATCCACTGAAGCTTTCTTT.

The genes are TRBV7-6 and TRBJ1-6; D is perhaps TRBD1 (5 bases). The length of the CDR3 is 14 residues. Germline loops: CDR1 SGHVS, CDR2 FNYEAQ. Deletions cut 0 bases from V and 9 bases from J, with 9 bases between. DNA for the CDR3: TGTGCCAGCAGCTTAGCAGGGGAAATTTCACCCCTCCACTTT. Residues: CASSLAGEISPLHF.

The rearrangement uses TRBV6-5 and TRBJ1-1, with 7 positions matching TRBD1. From germline, CDR1 is MNHEY and CDR2 SVGAGI. The CDR3 is made up of 13 amino acids. Germline trimming cut 6 bases from V and 4 bases from J; bases unmatched to any gene: 5. The CDR3 sequence: CASREQGSTEAFF. In DNA, the CDR3 is TGTGCCAGCAGAGAACAGGGGAGCACTGAAGCTTTCTTT.

The J gene is TRBJ1-1, the V gene TRBV18; tentatively, D is TRBD1 (5 bases). Trimming removed 3 bases from V and 1 base from J, with 6 bases in between. The germline V gene encodes CDR1 KGHSH and CDR2 LQKENI. The CDR3 contains 13 residues. CDR3 in DNA: TGTGCCAGCTCACCCCAGGGGAACACTGAAGCTTTCTTT. Amino acids: CASSPQGNTEAFF.

The chain joins TRBV5-1 to TRBJ2-2, with TRBD1 identical over 9 bases. CDR1 and CDR2 (germline): SGHRS, YFSETQ. The CDR3 is 17 amino acids. J lost 0 bases, V lost 4 bases, and 7 bases had no gene match. The CDR3 nucleotides are TGCGCCAGCAGCATAAGGACAGGGGCCACGAACACCGGGGAGCTGTTTTTT. Its translation: CASSIRTGATNTGELFF.

Note on this clone: Other nucleotide sequences in the sample specify the same CDR3. The rearrangement joins TRBV27 to TRBJ1-5; tentative D call: TRBD1 (6 bases). Trimming shortened V by 4 bases and J by 6 bases, and 10 bases separated the two germline ends. CDR1 is MNHEY, CDR2 SMNVEV, per germline (reference sequence). The length of the CDR3 is 13 residues. Here the CDR3 DNA reads TGTGCCAGCAGTTCGAAAGGGGGTCAGCCCCAGCATTTT. Translated, it gives CASSSKGGQPQHF.

The chain links TRBV5-4 to TRBJ1-4; 7 bases are shared with TRBD1. The germline V gene encodes CDR1 SGHNT and CDR2 YYREEE (reference sequence). V was pared by 4 bases and J by 5 bases, with 8 bases of the junction left unmatched. The CDR3 covers 15 residues. CDR3 sequence (DNA): TGTGCCAGCAGCCCCAGACAGGGACCCAATGAAAAACTGTTTTTT. Its protein is CASSPRQGPNEKLFF.

This chain joins TRBV30 and TRBJ1-2, with D hard to call. Trimming left V 1 base short and J 8 bases short, with 14 bases between. Germline CDR1 and CDR2: GTSNPN and SVGIG (reference sequence). The CDR3 has 13 amino acids. CDR3: CAWSGSRPGGYTF. The CDR3 DNA is TGTGCCTGGAGTGGGTCGCGGCCCGGGGGCTACACCTTC.

The chain carries TRBV5-1 and TRBJ2-1, with D possibly TRBD1 on 6 matching bases. CDR3 length: 13 amino acids. Per germline, CDR1 SGHRS and CDR2 YFSETQ. V shed 4 bases and J shed 6 bases, with 11 bases lying between them. In nucleotides, the CDR3 is TGCGCCAGCAGCCCCGGACAGCTCAATGAGCAGTTCTTC. Amino acids: CASSPGQLNEQFF.

Details on this clone: This specimen includes other DNA sequences encoding the same CDR3. V and J are TRBV7-2 and TRBJ2-7; 10 nucleotides align to TRBD1. The CDR3 consists of 15 residues. The V gene end was trimmed by 3 bases and the J gene end by 0 bases; junction bases not matched to a gene: 2. CDR1 is SGHTA, CDR2 FQGNSA, per germline. CDR3 residues: CASSLGQGSSYEQYF. The CDR3 nucleotides are TGTGCCAGCAGCTTGGGACAGGGGAGCTCCTACGAGCAGTACTTC.